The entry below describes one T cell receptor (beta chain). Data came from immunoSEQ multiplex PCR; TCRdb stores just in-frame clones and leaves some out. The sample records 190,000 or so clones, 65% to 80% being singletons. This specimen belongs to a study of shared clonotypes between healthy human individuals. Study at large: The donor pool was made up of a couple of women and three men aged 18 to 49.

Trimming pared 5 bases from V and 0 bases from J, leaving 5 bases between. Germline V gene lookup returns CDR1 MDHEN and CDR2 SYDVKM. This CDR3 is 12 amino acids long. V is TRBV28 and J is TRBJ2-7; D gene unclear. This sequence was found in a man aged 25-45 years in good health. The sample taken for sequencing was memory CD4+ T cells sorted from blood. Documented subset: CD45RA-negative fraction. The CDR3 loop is CASSGISYEQYF. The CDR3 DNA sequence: TGTGCCAGCAGTGGGATCTCCTACGAGCAGTACTTC.